This T cell receptor (beta chain) appears in the sequencing data of a study of control samples from healthy donors and cancer patients. The method was immunoSEQ multiplex PCR; TCRdb's version includes in-frame clones alone and lacks a portion of them. Of 60,000 to 75,000 clones listed, 70% to 90% were seen once; the top ten hold around 2.3%. The sample comprised PBMCs. The clonotype comes from a woman between 45 and 65 years old with head and neck cancer.

This CDR3 reads CASSSNRYNSPLHF. The CDR3 DNA reads as TGTGCCAGCAGCTCCAATCGCTATAATTCACCCCTCCACTTT. V is TRBV5-6 and J is TRBJ1-6; unclear D gene. Germline lookup yields CDR1 SGHDT and CDR2 YYEEEE. The CDR3 sequence is 14 residues long. V lost 3 bases and J lost 3, with 7 bases in between.